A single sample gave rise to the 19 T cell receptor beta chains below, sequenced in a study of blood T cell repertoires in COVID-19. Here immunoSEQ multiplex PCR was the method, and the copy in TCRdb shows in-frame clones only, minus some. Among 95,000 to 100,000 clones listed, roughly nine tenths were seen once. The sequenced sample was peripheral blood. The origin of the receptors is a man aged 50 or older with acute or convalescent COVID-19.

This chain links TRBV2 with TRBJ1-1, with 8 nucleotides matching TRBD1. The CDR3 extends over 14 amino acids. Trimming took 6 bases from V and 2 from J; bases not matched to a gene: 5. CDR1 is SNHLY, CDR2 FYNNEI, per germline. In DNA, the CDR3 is TGTGCCAGCAGAGAACAGGGGGGCAACACTGAAGCTTTCTTT. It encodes CASREQGGNTEAFF.

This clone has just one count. The CDR3 here is CASTGQGVQPQHF. CDR3 nucleotide sequence: TGTGCCAGCACCGGACAGGGAGTTCAGCCCCAGCATTTT. This chain connects TRBV2 to TRBJ1-5, with 8 bases fitting TRBD1. After removal of 7 bases from V and 6 bases from J, the junction contained 5 bases not matched to a gene. The CDR3 is 13 residues long. Germline assignment: CDR1 SNHLY and CDR2 FYNNEI.

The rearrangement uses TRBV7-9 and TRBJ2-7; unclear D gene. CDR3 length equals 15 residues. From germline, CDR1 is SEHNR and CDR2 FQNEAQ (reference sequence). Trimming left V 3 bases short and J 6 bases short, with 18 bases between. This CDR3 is CASSFGGTRGGEQYF. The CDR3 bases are TGTGCCAGCAGCTTCGGCGGAACAAGAGGCGGCGAGCAGTACTTC.

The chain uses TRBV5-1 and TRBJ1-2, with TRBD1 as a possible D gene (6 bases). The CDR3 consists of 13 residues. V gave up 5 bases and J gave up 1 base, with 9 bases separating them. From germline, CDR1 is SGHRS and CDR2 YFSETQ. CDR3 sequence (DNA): TGCGCCAGCAGTCTGGACAGTAACTATGGCTACACCTTC. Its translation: CASSLDSNYGYTF.

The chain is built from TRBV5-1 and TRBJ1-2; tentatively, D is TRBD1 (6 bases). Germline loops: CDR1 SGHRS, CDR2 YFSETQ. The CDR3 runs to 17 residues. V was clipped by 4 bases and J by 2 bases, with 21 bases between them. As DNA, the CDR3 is TGCGCCAGCAGCAGGGCCGGCCGAGGGGGAGGGAACTATGGCTACACCTTC. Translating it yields CASSRAGRGGGNYGYTF.

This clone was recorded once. DNA for the CDR3: TGTGCCAGCAGGACAGGGCCGCATCAGCCCCAGCATTTT. Amino acids: CASRTGPHQPQHF. The rearrangement joins TRBV6-5 to TRBJ1-5, with 7 nucleotides matching TRBD1. This CDR3 contains 13 residues. Germline V gene sequence: CDR1 MNHEY, CDR2 SVGAGI. With 6 bases clipped from V and 5 bases from J, the junction kept 4 bases outside the gene matches.

Here the CDR3 reads CASSRSTGMGNYGYTF. DNA for the CDR3: TGTGCCAGTAGTAGATCAACAGGGATGGGGAACTATGGCTACACCTTC. The chain recombines TRBV19 with TRBJ1-2; D might be TRBD1 (6 bases). CDR3 length equals 16 residues. CDR1 LNHDA and CDR2 SQIVND come from the germline V gene (reference sequence). Trimming took 4 bases from V and 2 from J, leaving 17 bases between them.

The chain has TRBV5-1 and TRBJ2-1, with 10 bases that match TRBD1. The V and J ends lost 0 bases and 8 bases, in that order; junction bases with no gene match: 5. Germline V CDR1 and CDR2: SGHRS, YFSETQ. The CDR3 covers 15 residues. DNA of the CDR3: TGCGCCAGCAGCTTGGGGGGGACAGGGGCCCATGAGCAGTTCTTC. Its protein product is CASSLGGTGAHEQFF.

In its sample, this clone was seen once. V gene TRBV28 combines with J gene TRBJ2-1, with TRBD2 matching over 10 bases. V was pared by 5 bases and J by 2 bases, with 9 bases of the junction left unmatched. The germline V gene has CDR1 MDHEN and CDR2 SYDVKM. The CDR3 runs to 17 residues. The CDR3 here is CASSLLHTSGAYNEQFF. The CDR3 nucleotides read TGTGCCAGCAGTCTTCTCCATACTAGCGGGGCCTACAATGAGCAGTTCTTC.

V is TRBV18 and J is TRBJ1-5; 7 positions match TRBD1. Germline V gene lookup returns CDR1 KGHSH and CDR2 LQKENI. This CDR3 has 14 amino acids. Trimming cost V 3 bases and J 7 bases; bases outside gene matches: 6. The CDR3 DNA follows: TGTGCCAGCTCACCGTTTGACAGGGACCAGCCCCAGCATTTT. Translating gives CASSPFDRDQPQHF.

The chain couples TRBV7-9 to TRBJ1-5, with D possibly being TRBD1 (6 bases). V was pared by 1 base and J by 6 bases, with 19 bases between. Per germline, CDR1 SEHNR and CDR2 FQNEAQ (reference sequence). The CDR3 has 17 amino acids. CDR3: CASSLDSDPGVGQPQHF. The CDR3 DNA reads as TGTGCCAGCAGCTTAGACTCGGACCCAGGGGTGGGTCAGCCCCAGCATTTT.

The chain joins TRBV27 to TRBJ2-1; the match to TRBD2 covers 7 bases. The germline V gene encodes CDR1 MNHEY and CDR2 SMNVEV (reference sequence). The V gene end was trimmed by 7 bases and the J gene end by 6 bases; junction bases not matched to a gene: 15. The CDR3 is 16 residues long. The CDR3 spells CASMLVLARGGNEQFF. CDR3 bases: TGTGCCAGCATGTTAGTTCTTGCGCGCGGGGGCAATGAGCAGTTCTTC.

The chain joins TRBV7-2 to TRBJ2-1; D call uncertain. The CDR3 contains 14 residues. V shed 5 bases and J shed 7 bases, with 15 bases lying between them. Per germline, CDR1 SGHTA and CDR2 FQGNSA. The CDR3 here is CASSPASYPNEQFF. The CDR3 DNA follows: TGTGCCAGCAGCCCCGCCAGTTACCCTAATGAGCAGTTCTTC. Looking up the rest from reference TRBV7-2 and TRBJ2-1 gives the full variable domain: GAGVSQSPSNKVTEKGKDVELRCDPISGHTALYWYRQSLGQGLEFLIYFQGNSAPDKSGLPSDRFSAERTGGSVSTLTIQRTQQEDSAVYLCASSPASYPNEQFFGPGTRLTVL.

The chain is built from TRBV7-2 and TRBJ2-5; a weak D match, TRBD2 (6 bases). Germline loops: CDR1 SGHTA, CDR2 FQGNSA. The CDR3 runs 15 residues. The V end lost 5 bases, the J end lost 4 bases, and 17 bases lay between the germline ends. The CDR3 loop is CASSPTSASRETQYF. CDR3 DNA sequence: TGTGCCAGCAGCCCGACTAGTGCGTCACGAGAGACCCAGTACTTC.

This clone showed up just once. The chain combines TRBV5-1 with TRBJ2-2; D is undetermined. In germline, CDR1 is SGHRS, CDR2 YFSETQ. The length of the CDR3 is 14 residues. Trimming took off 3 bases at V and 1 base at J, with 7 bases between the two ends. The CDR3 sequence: CASSSPGNTGELFF. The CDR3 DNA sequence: TGCGCCAGCAGCTCCCCGGGGAACACCGGGGAGCTGTTTTTT.

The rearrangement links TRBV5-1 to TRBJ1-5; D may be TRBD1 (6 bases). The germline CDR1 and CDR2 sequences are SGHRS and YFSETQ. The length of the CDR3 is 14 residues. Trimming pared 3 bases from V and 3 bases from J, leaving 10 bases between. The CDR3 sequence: CASSSGQTNQPQHF. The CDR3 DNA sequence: TGCGCCAGCAGCTCAGGACAGACCAATCAGCCCCAGCATTTT.

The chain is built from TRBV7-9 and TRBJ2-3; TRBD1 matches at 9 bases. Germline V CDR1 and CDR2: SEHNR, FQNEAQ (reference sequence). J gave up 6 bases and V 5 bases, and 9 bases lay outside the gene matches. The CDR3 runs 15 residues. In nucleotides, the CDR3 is TGTGCCAGCAGCCCCCGGACAGGGGCCACCGATACGCAGTATTTT. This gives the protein CASSPRTGATDTQYF.

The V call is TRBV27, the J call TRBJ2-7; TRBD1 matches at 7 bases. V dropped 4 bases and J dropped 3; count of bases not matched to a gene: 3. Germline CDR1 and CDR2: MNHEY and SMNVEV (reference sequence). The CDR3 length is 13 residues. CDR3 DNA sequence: TGTGCCAGCAGTTATCAGGGGGACTACGAGCAGTACTTC. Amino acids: CASSYQGDYEQYF.

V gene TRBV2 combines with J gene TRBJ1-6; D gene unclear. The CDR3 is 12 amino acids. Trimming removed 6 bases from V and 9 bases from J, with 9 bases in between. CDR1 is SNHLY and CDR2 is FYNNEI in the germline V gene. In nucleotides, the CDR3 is TGTGCCAGCAGGGGCTTAGGTTCACCCCTCCACTTT. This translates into CASRGLGSPLHF.